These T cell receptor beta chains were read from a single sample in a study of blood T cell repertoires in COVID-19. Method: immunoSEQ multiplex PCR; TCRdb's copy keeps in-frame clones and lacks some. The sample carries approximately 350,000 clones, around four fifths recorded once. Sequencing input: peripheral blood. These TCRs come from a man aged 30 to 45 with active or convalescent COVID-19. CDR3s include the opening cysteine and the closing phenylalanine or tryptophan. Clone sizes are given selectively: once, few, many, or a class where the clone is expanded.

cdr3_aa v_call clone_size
CASSLFGDMNTEAFF TRBV7-8 NA
CSAGLASGQFF TRBV20-1 once
CATSESGTPTNEKLFF TRBV24-1 few
CASSVQAGGGTDTQYF TRBV9 NA
CAWSRRRDRGGYTF TRBV30 once
CASSQVGSGSYEQYF TRBV4-1 NA
CASRRGGGYGYTF TRBV6-5 NA
CASSSTGVQYGYTF TRBV5-1 NA
CASSPRGHSNEQFF TRBV18 few
CASSNPGRLGAFF TRBV11-3 NA
CASSRQGMGEQYF TRBV4-1 NA
CASSEPRREQNTEAFF TRBV2 few
CASSPALAGTTNEKLFF TRBV5-1 NA
CASGPWLAKNIQYF TRBV27 NA
CASSSMRGGGETQYF TRBV13 NA
CASSLVGTPSDEQYF TRBV11-3 NA